Presented here are 10 T cell receptor beta chains from one specimen sequenced in a study of blood T cell repertoires in COVID-19. Assay used: immunoSEQ multiplex PCR; TCRdb lists only in-frame clones, some missing. The sample yields some 460,000 clones, about 89% seen once. The sequenced material came from peripheral blood. Source of these receptors: a woman aged 25 to 39 with acute or convalescent COVID-19.

This sequence joins TRBV4-1 and TRBJ1-4, with D maybe TRBD1 (6 bases). The length of the CDR3 is 18 residues. The V gene's germline CDR1 is MGHRA and CDR2 YSYEKL. Trimming removed 1 base at V and 6 bases at J, with 21 bases between. CDR3 region: CASSQAQGKGSGDEKLFF. CDR3 DNA sequence: TGCGCCAGCAGCCAAGCGCAGGGGAAGGGGTCTGGCGATGAAAAACTGTTTTTT.

The chain carries TRBV5-4 and TRBJ2-3, with 9 bases that match TRBD2. This CDR3 region has 15 residues. Germline V lookup: CDR1 SGHNT, CDR2 YYREEE (reference sequence). After removal of 1 base from V and 3 bases from J, the junction contained 3 bases not matched to a gene. CDR3 amino acids: CASSLSSGETDTQYF. The CDR3 DNA is TGTGCCAGCAGCTTGTCTAGCGGGGAAACAGATACGCAGTATTTT.

CDR3 loop: CASSLEGQGFHEQFF. The CDR3 coding sequence is TGCGCCAGCAGCTTGGAAGGACAGGGGTTTCATGAGCAGTTCTTC. The rearrangement links TRBV5-1 to TRBJ2-1; 9 nucleotides align to TRBD1. This CDR3 has 15 amino acids. Germline CDR1 is SGHRS and CDR2 is YFSETQ. V trimming: 0 bases; J trimming: 8 bases; junction bases outside the gene matches: 6.

This chain uses TRBV7-8 with TRBJ2-1; 11 nucleotides agree with TRBD1. V trimming: 5 bases; J trimming: 9 bases; junction bases outside the gene matches: 12. CDR1 SGHVS and CDR2 FQNEAQ come from the germline V gene. The CDR3 runs to 16 residues. As DNA, the CDR3 is TGTGCCAGCAGCGTCGGCGTGTGGACAGGGGGCAGTGAGCAGTTCTTC. It translates to CASSVGVWTGGSEQFF.

This clone was counted at least ten times. V gene TRBV3-1 (or the pseudogene TRBV3-2) combines with J gene TRBJ2-5; TRBD1 matches 9 bases. The CDR3 is 15 residues long. The trim removed 4 bases at V and 4 bases at J, leaving 7 bases unmatched. Germline lookup yields CDR1 LGHDT and CDR2 YNNKEL (reference sequence). The CDR3 loop reads CASSPNRGRGETQYF. The CDR3 DNA sequence: TGTGCCAGCAGCCCTAACAGGGGGCGGGGAGAGACCCAGTACTTC.

This chain uses TRBV5-6 with TRBJ1-1; D is uncertain. This CDR3 comprises 14 residues. V was trimmed by 4 bases and J by 1 base, leaving 11 bases between them. Germline V gene lookup returns CDR1 SGHDT and CDR2 YYEEEE. The CDR3 protein is CASSLADWNTEAFF. CDR3 in DNA: TGTGCCAGCAGCCTAGCAGACTGGAACACTGAAGCTTTCTTT.

The CDR3 loop reads CASSLGGTDGYTF. The DNA of the CDR3 is TGTGCCAGCAGCTTAGGTGGGACAGATGGCTACACCTTC. This chain uses TRBV7-9 with TRBJ1-2, with 7 nucleotides matching TRBD1. This CDR3 contains 13 residues. Trimming removed 1 base from V and 6 bases from J; junction bases left unmatched: 2. Germline loops: CDR1 SEHNR, CDR2 FQNEAQ (reference sequence).

V usage is TRBV5-6 and J usage is TRBJ2-7; 13 bases align to TRBD2. CDR1 is SGHDT and CDR2 is YYEEEE in the germline V gene. The CDR3 extends over 17 amino acids. The V segment lost 4 bases and the J segment 6 bases; nucleotides outside the gene matches: 13. The CDR3 loop is CASSVTSGGNFVFEQYF. Here the CDR3 DNA reads TGTGCCAGCAGCGTGACTAGCGGGGGGAATTTTGTTTTCGAGCAGTACTTC.

Only one count was recorded for this clone. The rearrangement joins TRBV24-1 to TRBJ1-4, with TRBD1 matching over 7 bases. This CDR3 contains 13 residues. Germline V lookup: CDR1 KGHDR, CDR2 SFDVKD. Unmatched junction bases numbered 1, after V lost 3 bases and J lost 7 bases. CDR3 protein: CATSDDRVEKLFF. CDR3 DNA: TGTGCCACCAGTGATGACAGGGTTGAAAAACTGTTTTTT.

The chain couples TRBV9 to TRBJ2-5, with TRBD2 identical over 7 bases. Looked up from germline, CDR1 is SGDLS and CDR2 is YYNGEE. The V gene end was trimmed by 0 bases and the J gene end by 1 base; junction bases not matched to a gene: 6. There are 16 residues in the CDR3. This CDR3 is CASSVVGGGAQETQYF. Written as DNA, the CDR3 is TGTGCCAGCAGCGTAGTGGGCGGGGGTGCCCAAGAGACCCAGTACTTC.